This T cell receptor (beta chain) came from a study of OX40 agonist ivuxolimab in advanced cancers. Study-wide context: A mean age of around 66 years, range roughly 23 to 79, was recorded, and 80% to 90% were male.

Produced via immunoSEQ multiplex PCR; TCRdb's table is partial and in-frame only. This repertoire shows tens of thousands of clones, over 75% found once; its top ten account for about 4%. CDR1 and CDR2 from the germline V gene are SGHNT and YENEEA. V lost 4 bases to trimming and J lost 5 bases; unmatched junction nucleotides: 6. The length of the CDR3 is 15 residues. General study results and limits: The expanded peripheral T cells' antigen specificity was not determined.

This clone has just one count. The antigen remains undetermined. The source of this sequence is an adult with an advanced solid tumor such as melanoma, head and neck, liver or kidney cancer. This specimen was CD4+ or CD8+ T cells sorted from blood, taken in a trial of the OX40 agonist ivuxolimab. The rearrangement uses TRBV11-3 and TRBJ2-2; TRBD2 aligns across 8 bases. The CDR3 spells CASSSGLAQTGELFF. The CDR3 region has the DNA TGTGCCAGCAGCTCCGGACTAGCCCAGACCGGGGAGCTGTTTTTT.